This T cell receptor beta chain appears in the sequencing data of a study of blood T cell repertoires in COVID-19. In the study overall: The United States, Italy and Spain supplied acute and convalescent COVID-19 samples.

The CDR3 covers 13 residues. Trimming cost V 4 bases and J 9 bases; bases outside gene matches: 5. Original analysis: Amplification with reference gene primers provided the estimates of nucleated cell counts. Sequenced by immunoSEQ multiplex PCR; TCRdb stores in-frame clones only, minus some. The V and J calls and clone size come from that table; D and trimming were worked out from the DNA. The sample records 100,000 to 150,000 clones, 70% to 90% being singletons. The material sequenced was peripheral blood. V is TRBV12-3 or TRBV12-4 and J is TRBJ1-1, with 10 bases identical to TRBD1. The sequence came from a woman aged 45-65 years with acute or convalescent COVID-19. The CDR3, as DNA: TGTGCCAGCAGTTGGGGACAGGGGAGACAAGCTTTCTTT. Encoded protein: CASSWGQGRQAFF.